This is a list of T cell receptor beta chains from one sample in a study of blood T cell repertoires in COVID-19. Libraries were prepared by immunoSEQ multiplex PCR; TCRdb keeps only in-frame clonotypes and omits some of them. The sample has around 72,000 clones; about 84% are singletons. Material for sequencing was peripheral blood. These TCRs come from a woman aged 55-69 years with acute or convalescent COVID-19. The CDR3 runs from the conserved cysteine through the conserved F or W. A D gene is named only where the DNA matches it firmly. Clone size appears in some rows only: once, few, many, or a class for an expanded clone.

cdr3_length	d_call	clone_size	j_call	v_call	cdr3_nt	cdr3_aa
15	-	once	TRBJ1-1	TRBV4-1	TGCGCCAGCAGCCAAGAGGTCAGCCGGGACACTGAAGCTTTCTTT	CASSQEVSRDTEAFF
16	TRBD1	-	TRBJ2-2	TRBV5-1	TGCGCCAGCAGCAAAACCGGGACAGGGGTTCCCGGGGAGCTGTTTTTT	CASSKTGTGVPGELFF
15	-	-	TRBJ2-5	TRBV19	TGTGCCAGTAGTAGACGATCAGGGGCCCAAGAGACCCAGTACTTC	CASSRRSGAQETQYF
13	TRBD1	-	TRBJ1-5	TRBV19	TGTGCCAGTCAAGGACAGGCTAATCAGCCCCAGCATTTT	CASQGQANQPQHF
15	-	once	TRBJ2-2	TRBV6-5	TGTGCCAGCTCCTGGACAGCCACGAACACCGGGGAGCTGTTTTTT	CASSWTATNTGELFF
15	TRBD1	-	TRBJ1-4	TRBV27	TGTGCCAGCAGCAATAGACAGGGGACTAATGAAAAACTGTTTTTT	CASSNRQGTNEKLFF
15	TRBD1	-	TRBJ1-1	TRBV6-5	TGTGCCAGCAGTTACTCGGGGACAGGGGAACTTGAAGCTTTCTTT	CASSYSGTGELEAFF
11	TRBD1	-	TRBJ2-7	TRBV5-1	TGCGCCAGCAGCTCAGGGGGAGAGCAGTACTTC	CASSSGGEQYF
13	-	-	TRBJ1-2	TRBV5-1	TGCGCCAGCAGCTCACCCCCGGGAAGTGGCTACACCTTC	CASSSPPGSGYTF
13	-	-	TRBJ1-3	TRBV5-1	TGCGCCAGCAGGTCCAGCTCTGGAAACACCATATATTTT	CASRSSSGNTIYF
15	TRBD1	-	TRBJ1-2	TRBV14	TGTGCCAGCAGCCAAGGGACAGGGGGCCGGTATGGCTACACCTTC	CASSQGTGGRYGYTF
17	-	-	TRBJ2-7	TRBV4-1	TGCGCCAGCAGCCATATCTTCCTGACAGGAGGTACCTACGAGCAGTACTTC	CASSHIFLTGGTYEQYF
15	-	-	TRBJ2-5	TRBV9	TGTGCCAGCAGCGTAGCAGGGATGGGATCTGAGACCCAGTACTTC	CASSVAGMGSETQYF
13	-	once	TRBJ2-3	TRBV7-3	TGTGCCAGCAGGCAGGGTTCTGGGGATACGCAGTATTTT	CASRQGSGDTQYF
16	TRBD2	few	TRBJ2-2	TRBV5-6	TGTGCCAGCAGCTTGGGCGGGAGTGGGAACACCGGGGAGCTGTTTTTT	CASSLGGSGNTGELFF
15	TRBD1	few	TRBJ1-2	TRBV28	TGTGCCAGCGTTGAATCCGGGACAGGGGCTTTTGGCTACACCTTC	CASVESGTGAFGYTF
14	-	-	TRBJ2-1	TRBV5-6	TGTGCCAGCAGCCCGGGACACTACTACAATGAGCAGTTCTTC	CASSPGHYYNEQFF
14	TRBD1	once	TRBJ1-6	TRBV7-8	TGTGCCAGCAGCTTAGGGGACAGGGGTTCACCCCTCCACTTT	CASSLGDRGSPLHF
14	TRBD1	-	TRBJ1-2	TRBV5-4	TGTGCCAGCAACATACAGGGGCAAAACTATGGCTACACCTTC	CASNIQGQNYGYTF
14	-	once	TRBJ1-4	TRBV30	TGTGCCTGGAGCCCGACAGCAACTAATGAAAAACTGTTTTTT	CAWSPTATNEKLFF
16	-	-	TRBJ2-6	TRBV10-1	TGCGCCAGCAGTGACAGTTCCCTCTCTGGGGCCAACGTCCTGACTTTC	CASSDSSLSGANVLTF
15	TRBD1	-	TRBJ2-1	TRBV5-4	TGTGCCAGCACCGCACCGGGACAGCGTAGCAATGAGCAGTTCTTC	CASTAPGQRSNEQFF
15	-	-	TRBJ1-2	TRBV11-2	TGTGCCAGCAGCCGCGCGGGAGGGGCAAACTATGGCTACACCTTC	CASSRAGGANYGYTF
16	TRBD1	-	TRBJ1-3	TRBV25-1	TGTGCCAGCAGGGGACAGGTTGGGTCCTCTGGAAACACCATATATTTT	CASRGQVGSSGNTIYF
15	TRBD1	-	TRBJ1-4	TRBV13	TGTGCCAGCAGTCAGCGGGGACAGGGAGTTGAAAAACTGTTTTTT	CASSQRGQGVEKLFF
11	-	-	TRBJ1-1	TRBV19	TGTGCCAGTAGTCTCTCGGGTGAAGCTTTCTTT	CASSLSGEAFF
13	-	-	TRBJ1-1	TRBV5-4	TGTGCCAGCCGCCCCTTCGGCGGCACTGAAGCTTTCTTT	CASRPFGGTEAFF
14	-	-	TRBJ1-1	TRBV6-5	TGTGCCAGCTTAAACCTGGCGGAGAACACTGAAGCTTTCTTT	CASLNLAENTEAFF
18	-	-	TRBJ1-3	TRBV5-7	TGTGCCAGCAGCCTCGAGAGATTGGTAGTCTATTCTGGAAACACCATATATTTT	CASSLERLVVYSGNTIYF
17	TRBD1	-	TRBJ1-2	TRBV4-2	TGTGCCAGCAGCCAGATAGAGGACAGGGTGGGTTCCTATGGCTACACCTTC	CASSQIEDRVGSYGYTF
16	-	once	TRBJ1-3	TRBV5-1	TGCGCCAGCAGCGGGGGTACAGGGTTCTCTGGAAACACCATATATTTT	CASSGGTGFSGNTIYF
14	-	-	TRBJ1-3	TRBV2	TGTGCCAGCAGAAGGGGGGGCTCTGGAAACACCATATATTTT	CASRRGGSGNTIYF
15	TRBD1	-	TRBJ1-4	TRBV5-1	TGCGCCAGCAGCTTGGCAGGACAGGGTGGTGAAAAACTGTTTTTT	CASSLAGQGGEKLFF
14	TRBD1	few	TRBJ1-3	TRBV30	TGTGCCTGGAGGGAAGGGACAGCTGGAAACACCATATATTTT	CAWREGTAGNTIYF
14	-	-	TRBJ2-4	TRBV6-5	TGTGCCAGCAGAGAGACGAGGGCCAAAAACATTCAGTACTTC	CASRETRAKNIQYF
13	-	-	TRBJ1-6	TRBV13	TGTGCCAGCAGCCGCTCCTATAATTCACCCCTCCACTTT	CASSRSYNSPLHF
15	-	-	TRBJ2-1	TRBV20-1	TGCAGTGCTAGTACAGACCCCCGAGGGTACAATGAGCAGTTCTTC	CSASTDPRGYNEQFF
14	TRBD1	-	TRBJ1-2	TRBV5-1	TGCGCCAGCAGCTCCGGACAGGGTAACTATGGCTACACCTTC	CASSSGQGNYGYTF
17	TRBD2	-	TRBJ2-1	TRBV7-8	TGTGCCAGCAGCTTTATATCGGGCGGGAGGGGGTCACTTGAGCAGTTCTTC	CASSFISGGRGSLEQFF